This entry describes one T cell receptor beta chain. The length of the CDR3 is 16 residues. V was clipped by 3 bases and J by 4 bases; unmatched bases: 7. Per the germline V gene, CDR1 is SGHTS and CDR2 is YDEGEE. The sample belongs to a study of T cells in Graves' hyperthyroidism and ophthalmopathy. TCR beta CDR3 regions were amplified from RNA transcripts. First-round RT-PCR targeting the TCR CDR3 was performed with the HTBI primer set. TCRdb recomputed calls from the multiplex PCR reads with MiXCR, one row per CDR3 protein. The repertoire holds more than 450,000 distinct CDR3 sequences, with less than 20% as singletons.

This clonotype originated in a man aged 35-49 years with Graves' ophthalmopathy. The V call is TRBV5-8, the J call TRBJ2-3; TRBD2 aligns across 11 bases. Sequencing used blood. CDR3 in amino acids: CASSSGTSGRADTQYF. The DNA of the CDR3 is TGTGCCAGCAGCTCCGGGACTAGCGGACGTGCAGATACGCAGTATTTT.